This T cell receptor (beta chain) was identified during a study of T cells in Graves' hyperthyroidism and ophthalmopathy (dated by TCRdb to 2018 to 2020). About the full investigation: A discovery cohort of roughly 100 patients, 43 with Graves' ophthalmopathy and about 58 with stable Graves' hyperthyroidism, was used to find distinguishing TCR V-J signatures. An independent validation cohort of around 19 hyperthyroidism patients and 15 or so patients who later progressed to ophthalmopathy tested prospective prediction of ophthalmopathy. The approximately 98 discovery patients were randomly divided into training and test sets at a 7:3 ratio. In more than 5 Graves' hyperthyroidism patients, the study also compared T-cell repertoires from thyroid tissue with T-cell repertoires from blood. Following sampling, methimazole starting at 30 mg daily was given to hyperthyroidism patients, and high-dose intravenous methylprednisolone was given to ophthalmopathy patients. The paper describes TCR Vbeta CDR3 sequencing of 135 peripheral blood samples, made up of approximately 40 ophthalmopathy patients, approximately 73 hyperthyroidism patients and roughly 17 progressor patients.

For this clonotype: The antigen it binds to is not known. No quality values exist for individual bases; no much larger clone is one base distant.

TCR beta CDR3 regions were amplified from RNA transcripts. For the first round of RT-PCR on the TCR CDR3, the HTBI primer set was used together with the Qiagen OneStep RT-PCR kit. A second multiplex PCR round built the libraries, followed by size selection and purification. Paired-end sequencing of the libraries was performed with 100 bp reads on an Illumina HiSeq2000. Per the authors' processing: SOAPnuke was used to process the raw data, removing reads that contained adapters or uncalled bases, had a mean Phred below 15, or lacked an exact match to the constant primer or identifier. COPE v1.2.5 was used to merge the high-quality paired reads, and each unique nucleotide sequence was defined as a clonotype. MiTCR v1.1 was used to align clonotypes to the IMGT TRBV, TRBD and TRBJ reference segments. Only V-J combinations with frequency above 0.0001, covering approximately 99% of repertoires, were analysed. A TCS score was defined as the ratio of F50 (clonal expansion) to E x V (chaos), with BLOSUM62-based TCRdist applied between CDR3 peptides within each V-J. Welch's t-statistics and random forest reduced fewer than 600 V-J features to about 12, which were used in a naive Bayes classifier (R e1071). The Morisita-Horn index was used to measure how similar the thyroid and blood repertoires were. TCRdb redid the processing of the public reads, applying fastp at Q25 and MiXCR, and retained in-frame beta chains. Under each unique CDR3 protein, matching rows form one entry showing the most common genes and DNA. The V and J calls, along with clone size, are taken from TCRdb and not from the paper's own processing. Within this sample are 500,000 to 600,000 distinct CDR3 sequences, with under 60% of them counted one time only. Of the sample, about 20% falls within the top ten clones.

Its CDR3 holds 14 amino acids, cysteine through phenylalanine. Just CDR3 DNA is preserved here, 42 bases in frame from base 1. A distance of 15 bases separates the germline ends of V and J, which lose 8 bases and 2 bases respectively. CDR1 and CDR2, looked up from the germline V gene, are SNHLY and FYNNEI. Any patient with an uncontrolled infection, another autoimmune disease, pregnancy or lactation was excluded. Diagnoses relied on clinical symptoms, serum thyroxine and TRAb, thyroid ultrasound and orbital computed tomography. Total RNA was extracted with Trizol reagent, and quality was checked on an Agilent 2100 Bioanalyzer. Broad study findings and their caveats: Sample size was not statistically predetermined, and investigators were not blinded to group allocation. In validation, the model predicted progression to ophthalmopathy with 65% to 71% sensitivity and around 72% specificity, a median of 6.5 months before onset. A model built on a 13 V-J signature distinguished ophthalmopathy from stable hyperthyroidism, reaching 85% to 90% sensitivity and approximately 81% specificity in cross-validation and 80%/75% in testing. Most expanded thyroid clonotypes (frequency above 0.001) were also detected in blood, suggesting blood repertoires may reflect thyroid immune responses.

The chain joins TRBV2 to TRBJ2-5; the D call could be TRBD1 or TRBD2, with each sharing 6 bases. Sequenced sample: peripheral blood or thyroid tissue (not recorded which). The receptor comes from an adult woman with Graves' disease, either hyperthyroidism or ophthalmopathy (not recorded which). The CDR3: CASLRGAGQETQYF. The DNA sequence follows: TGTGCCAGCTTAAGGGGGGCCGGACAAGAGACCCAGTACTTC.